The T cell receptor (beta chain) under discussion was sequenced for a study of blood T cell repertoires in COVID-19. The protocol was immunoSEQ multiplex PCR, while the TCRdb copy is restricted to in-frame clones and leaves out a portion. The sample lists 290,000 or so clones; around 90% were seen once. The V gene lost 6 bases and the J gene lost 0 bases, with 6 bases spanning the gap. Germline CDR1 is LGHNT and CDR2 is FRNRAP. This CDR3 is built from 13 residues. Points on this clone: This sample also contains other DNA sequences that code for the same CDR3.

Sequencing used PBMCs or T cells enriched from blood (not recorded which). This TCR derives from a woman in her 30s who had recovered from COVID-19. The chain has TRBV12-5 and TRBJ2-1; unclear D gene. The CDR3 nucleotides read TGTGCTAGTGGGCTTAGCTCCTACAATGAGCAGTTCTTC. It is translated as CASGLSSYNEQFF.